This T cell receptor beta chain was captured by sequencing in a study of T cell responses to AZD1222 COVID-19 vaccine. Trimming stripped 1 base from V and 2 bases from J, with 14 bases between. Germline V gene data show CDR1 as GTSNPN and CDR2 as SVGIG (reference sequence). CDR3 length: 15 residues. This clone showed up just a few times. Assay used: immunoSEQ multiplex PCR; TCRdb lists only in-frame clones, some missing. The data show around 110,000 clones, 75% to 90% seen once. The sequences come from peripheral blood, collected on day 0 of AZD1222 vaccination. The chain joins TRBV30 to TRBJ1-1, with a possible D match to TRBD1 (6 bases). The sequence came from an adult in good health. CDR3 bases: TGTGCCTGGAGTGCATGGAAGGGGGTCAACACTGAAGCTTTCTTT. It encodes CAWSAWKGVNTEAFF.